One TCR beta chain is described in this entry. CDR3 length: 17 amino acids. The trim removed 0 bases at V and 5 bases at J, leaving 11 bases unmatched. Germline V CDR1 and CDR2: SGHNT, YYREEE (reference sequence). This entry comes from a study of cytomegalovirus exposure and HLA in healthy donors. The PCR employed 60 Vbeta primers together with 13 Jbeta primers. The data were produced by immunoSEQ multiplex PCR, yet TCRdb's version contains in-frame clones alone and is incomplete. The sample includes 200,000 to 250,000 clones, roughly 90% of them seen just once. The receptor comes from a woman under 30 in good health and CMV-seronegative. The rearrangement uses TRBV5-4 and TRBJ2-3; TRBD2 agrees at 8 bases. Sequencing input: PBMCs. The CDR3 spells CASSLALRGDPGDTQYF. In DNA form, the CDR3 reads TGTGCCAGCAGCTTGGCCTTGCGGGGGGATCCGGGAGATACGCAGTATTTT.